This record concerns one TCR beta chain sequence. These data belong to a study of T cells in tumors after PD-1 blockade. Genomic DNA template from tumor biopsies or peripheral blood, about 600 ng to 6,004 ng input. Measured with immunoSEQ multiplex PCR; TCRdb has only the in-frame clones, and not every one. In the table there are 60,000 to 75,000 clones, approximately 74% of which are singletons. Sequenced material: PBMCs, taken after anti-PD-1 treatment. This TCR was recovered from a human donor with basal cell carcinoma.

The CDR3 is CASSELGPLGNTIYF. The CDR3 nucleotides are TGTGCCAGCAGTGAATTAGGTCCTCTAGGGAACACCATATATTTT. The chain has TRBV25-1 and TRBJ1-3; D gene uncertain. Germline values: CDR1 MGHDK, CDR2 SYGVNS. CDR3 length: 15 amino acids. V shed 1 base and J shed 7 bases, with 14 bases lying between them.